These T cell receptor beta chains were read from a single sample in a study of regulatory T cells in long-lasting Graves disease. TCRdb passed the multiplex PCR reads through MiXCR, listing each CDR3 protein once. The table records about 620,000 distinct CDR3 sequences, about 15% of them present only once. The data also belong to a second study, concerning T cells in Graves' hyperthyroidism and ophthalmopathy.

This material consisted of peripheral blood mononuclear cells (PBMCs), taken at new diagnosis, from a patient treated with antithyroid drugs. These receptors came from a woman younger than 45 with Graves disease. Both conserved end residues are part of each CDR3. The order of the fields is CDR3 DNA, CDR3 protein, clone size, J gene, V gene, D gene. The D gene is left open where the match is weak. Expanded clones get a size class; other rows say once, few or many, or leave the size out.

TGTGCCAGCAGCTTAGATGGGAAGTTGGAGGCTTTCTTT CASSLDGKLEAFF many TRBJ1-1 TRBV11-2 -
TGTGCCAGCAGTTTAGCGGCGGACACCATATATTTT CASSLAADTIYF - TRBJ1-3 TRBV12-3/TRBV12-4 -
TGTGCCAGCAGTGAACAGAGCTACGAGCAGTACTTC CASSEQSYEQYF many TRBJ2-7 TRBV2 -
TGCAGCGCCCGACACGTTGCCAAAAACATTCAGTACTTC CSARHVAKNIQYF many TRBJ2-4 TRBV29-1 -
TGTACCAGCAGGACTAGCGGAGTTAAAAACACCGGGGAGCTGTTTTTT CTSRTSGVKNTGELFF - TRBJ2-2 TRBV2 TRBD2
TGCAGCGTTGAGGGGGGGTTTGGACAGCCCCAGCATTTT CSVEGGFGQPQHF many TRBJ1-5 TRBV29-1 -
TGTGCCAGCAGTGCTCTCTACGAGCAGTACTTC CASSALYEQYF many TRBJ2-7 TRBV6-1 -
TGCAGTGCTACGGCCCCTCGGGGATCAATCTACGAGCAGTACTTC CSATAPRGSIYEQYF many TRBJ2-7 TRBV20-1 -
TGCAGTGCTACTTTGACTAGCGGGGACTACGAGCAGTACTTC CSATLTSGDYEQYF many TRBJ2-7 TRBV20-1 TRBD2
TGCAGTGTTCCCGAGTTAACAGATACGCAGTATTTT CSVPELTDTQYF - TRBJ2-3 TRBV20-1 -
TGTGCCAGCAGCGAGGGGAGGGGACTGTATCTCGGGGAGCTGTTTTTT CASSEGRGLYLGELFF few TRBJ2-2 TRBV5-1 TRBD2
TGCAGTGCTAGATTGGGACAGGGGGTGTATGGCTACACCTTC CSARLGQGVYGYTF many TRBJ1-2 TRBV20-1 TRBD1
TGTGCCAGCAGTTACTACCCGGGAACGATTAACTATGGCTACACCTTC CASSYYPGTINYGYTF many TRBJ1-2 TRBV6-2/TRBV6-3 -
TGCGCCAGCAGCCCCACAACAGGGAACAATGAGCAGTTCTTC CASSPTTGNNEQFF many TRBJ2-1 TRBV5-1 -
TGTGCCACGCATCTCAGGGGTAATTCACCCCTCCACTTT CATHLRGNSPLHF few TRBJ1-6 TRBV2 -
TGTGCCATCAGTGAGGAAGGGTTTGTTGGGCTGAACTATGGCTACACCTTC CAISEEGFVGLNYGYTF few TRBJ1-2 TRBV10-3 -
TGTGCCACCAGCATTGGCTCGTTGCAGTACCAAGAGACCCAGTACTTC CATSIGSLQYQETQYF many TRBJ2-5 TRBV15 -
TGTGCCAGCAGTGGTTCGACAGTCACTGAAGCTTTCTTT CASSGSTVTEAFF many TRBJ1-1 TRBV27 -
TGTGCCAGCAGCTTAGCGGGAGGGGGGAATGAGCAGTTCTTC CASSLAGGGNEQFF many TRBJ2-1 TRBV11-2 TRBD2
TGTGCCAGCAGTCTCTACAGGGGGCGCGACGGTTCTGAAGCTTTCTTT CASSLYRGRDGSEAFF many TRBJ1-1 TRBV28 TRBD1
TGTGCCAGCAGCTTGGTCCGTGGTGAGAACTTC CASSLVRGENF many TRBJ2-7 TRBV5-5 -
TGTGCCACCAGTGATTTGGACCTCGGCACAGATACGCAGTATTTT CATSDLDLGTDTQYF few TRBJ2-3 TRBV24-1 -
TGTGCCAGCAGCACTATGGGGAATTCACCCCTCCACTTT CASSTMGNSPLHF many TRBJ1-6 TRBV2 -
TGCAGTGCTGGGGGGCTTTATAGCAATCAGCCCCAGCATTTT CSAGGLYSNQPQHF few TRBJ1-5 TRBV20-1 -
TGTGCCAGCCGTGATGGCGGGAGATCTGAGCAGTTCTTC CASRDGGRSEQFF many TRBJ2-1 TRBV28 TRBD2
TGCAGTGCTAGAGCGGACCTGGCGCTCTGGGCTGAAGCTTTCTTT CSARADLALWAEAFF many TRBJ1-1 TRBV20-1 -
TGCGCCAGCAGCCCCGGACCCCTGAGTGGAGAGACCCAGTACTTC CASSPGPLSGETQYF - TRBJ2-5 TRBV5-1 -
TGTGCCAGCAAGTCCGGGACAGCAGCTGAGCAGTTCTTC CASKSGTAAEQFF - TRBJ2-1 TRBV6-2/TRBV6-3 TRBD1
TGTGCCAGCAGTGAAGGGGAGGTGGCGGGAGGGCATAACTTC CASSEGEVAGGHNF - TRBJ2-4 TRBV6-1 TRBD2
TGTGCCAGTAAGGACCCTGACTCCTACAATGAGCAGTTCTTC CASKDPDSYNEQFF few TRBJ2-1 TRBV6-1 -
TGTGCCAGTACGGGACAGGGAGCTCAGCCCCAGCATTTT CASTGQGAQPQHF - TRBJ1-5 TRBV19 TRBD1
TGTGCCACCAGTGATTCTCTGGACCTGAGGGCGGAGACCCAGTACTTC CATSDSLDLRAETQYF many TRBJ2-5 TRBV24-1 -
TGCGCCAGCACCGAGAGCGGGAACACTGAAGCTTTCTTT CASTESGNTEAFF once TRBJ1-1 TRBV10-2 -
TGCAGTGCTAGGGTAAGGACAGCGAACACTGAAGCTTTCTTT CSARVRTANTEAFF many TRBJ1-1 TRBV20-1 -
TGTGCTAGCGCGTCGGGACTAGCGGGAGTAAATGAGCAGTTCTTC CASASGLAGVNEQFF few TRBJ2-1 TRBV7-7 TRBD2
TGTGCCAGCAGTTACTCGAGGCAGGGGAATGGCTACACCTTC CASSYSRQGNGYTF - TRBJ1-2 TRBV6-5 -
TGTGCCAGTGGACTAGCGGGAGGGGGCTCCTACAATGAGCAGTTCTTC CASGLAGGGSYNEQFF many TRBJ2-1 TRBV7-8 TRBD2
TGTGCCTGCAGCCGCCGGGACAGGGGGTTCTACGAGCAGTACTTC CACSRRDRGFYEQYF few TRBJ2-7 TRBV27 TRBD1
TGCAGTGCCGCGGGGAAGGCCCAGTACTTC CSAAGKAQYF - TRBJ2-5 TRBV20-1 -
TGCGCCAGCAGCTTGGTTGAGGGGTACACTGAAGCTTTCTTT CASSLVEGYTEAFF many TRBJ1-1 TRBV5-1 -
TGTGCCAGCAGCCCCGAATCCACGGATCCGAATGAAAAACTGTTTTTT CASSPESTDPNEKLFF many TRBJ1-4 TRBV7-9 -
TGCGCCAGCAGCCAATTCGAGTATACGCAGTATTTT CASSQFEYTQYF - TRBJ2-3 TRBV4-1 -
TGTGCCAGCGGGTTCTACGAGCAGTACTTC CASGFYEQYF - TRBJ2-7 TRBV27 -
TGTGCCAGCAGGACAGGGGGATCTGGGGCCAACGTCCTGACTTTC CASRTGGSGANVLTF many TRBJ2-6 TRBV6-1 TRBD1
TGTGCCAGCTCACCACAAACGGCTGGAAACACCATATATTTT CASSPQTAGNTIYF few TRBJ1-3 TRBV18 -
TGTGCCACCAGCAGAGCGGCGGGAGAGGTGGATGAAGAGACCCAGTACTTC CATSRAAGEVDEETQYF many TRBJ2-5 TRBV15 TRBD2
TGTGCCAGCAGCCTTGGACTAGCTCACGAGCAGTACTTC CASSLGLAHEQYF - TRBJ2-7 TRBV28 TRBD2
TGCGCCAGCAGCACCACCGGGACAGGGGGCAACAATGAGCAGTTCTTC CASSTTGTGGNNEQFF many TRBJ2-1 TRBV5-1 TRBD1
TGTGCCAGCAGCGGCGCCGGATTCAATCAGCCCCAGCATTTT CASSGAGFNQPQHF many TRBJ1-5 TRBV12-3/TRBV12-4 -
TGTGCCAGCAGCGTAGGCGGGGGGAACAATCAGCCCCAGCATTTT CASSVGGGNNQPQHF few TRBJ1-5 TRBV9 -
TGTGCCACCAGTGATTCGGGCGGGGCGAGGAACGAGCAGTACTTC CATSDSGGARNEQYF many TRBJ2-7 TRBV24-1 -
TGTGCCAGCAGCCCAGCGAGCTCCTACAATGAGCAGTTCTTC CASSPASSYNEQFF - TRBJ2-1 TRBV14 -
TGTGCCAGCAGCCGAGCTAACACCGGGGAGCTGTTTTTT CASSRANTGELFF many TRBJ2-2 TRBV7-3 -
TGTGCCAGCAGCTTAGCCTCCGTCCAGGGAGGAGCTTTCTTT CASSLASVQGGAFF - TRBJ1-1 TRBV7-2 -
TGTGCCAGCAGTGAATCGGGGGGGGCGCGGAACACCATATATTTT CASSESGGARNTIYF many TRBJ1-3 TRBV6-1 -